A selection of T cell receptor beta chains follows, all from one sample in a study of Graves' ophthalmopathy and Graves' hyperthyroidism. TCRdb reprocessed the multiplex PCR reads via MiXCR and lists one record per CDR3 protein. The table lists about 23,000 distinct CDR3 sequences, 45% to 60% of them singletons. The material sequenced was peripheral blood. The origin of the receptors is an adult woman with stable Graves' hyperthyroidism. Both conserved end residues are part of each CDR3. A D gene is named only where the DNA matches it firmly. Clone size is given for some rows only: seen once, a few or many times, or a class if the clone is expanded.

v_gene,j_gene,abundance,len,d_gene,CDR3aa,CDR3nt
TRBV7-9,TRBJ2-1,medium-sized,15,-,CASSLGGYSYNEQFF,TGTGCCAGCAGCTTAGGAGGATACTCCTACAATGAGCAGTTCTTC
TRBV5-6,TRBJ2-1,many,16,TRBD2,CASSTGTSGAYNEQFF,TGTGCCAGCAGCACCGGGACTAGCGGGGCATACAATGAGCAGTTCTTC
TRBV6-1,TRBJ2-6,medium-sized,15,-,CASRLDSSGANVLTF,TGTGCCAGCAGACTAGACAGCTCTGGGGCCAACGTCCTGACTTTC
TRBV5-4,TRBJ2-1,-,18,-,CVGSLSGGARSSYNEQFF,TGTGTCGGCAGCTTGAGTGGTGGAGCGCGGAGCTCTTACAATGAGCAGTTCTTC
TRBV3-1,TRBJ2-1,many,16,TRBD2,CASSLRPGGSINEQFF,TGTGCCAGCAGCCTGAGGCCGGGCGGGAGCATCAATGAGCAGTTCTTC
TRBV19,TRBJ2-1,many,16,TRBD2,CASSPIGGGEYNEQFF,TGTGCCAGTAGCCCTATTGGCGGGGGAGAATACAATGAGCAGTTCTTC
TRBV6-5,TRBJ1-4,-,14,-,CASRYQGTNEKLFF,TGTGCCAGCAGATACCAGGGAACTAATGAAAAACTGTTTTTT
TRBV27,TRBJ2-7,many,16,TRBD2,CASSLWVAGPGGEQYF,TGTGCCAGCAGTTTATGGGTAGCGGGGCCTGGTGGGGAGCAGTACTTC
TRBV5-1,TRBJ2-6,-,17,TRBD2,CASSLEQAGRGANVLTF,TGCGCCAGCAGCTTGGAACAAGCGGGGCGCGGGGCCAACGTCCTGACTTTC
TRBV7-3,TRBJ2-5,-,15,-,CASSPLPEAGETQYF,TGTGCCAGCAGCCCCCTCCCGGAGGCCGGGGAGACCCAGTACTTC
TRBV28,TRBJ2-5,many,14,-,CASREAGAGETQYF,TGTGCCAGCAGAGAGGCCGGGGCTGGCGAGACCCAGTACTTC
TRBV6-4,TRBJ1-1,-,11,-,CASSDGTEAFF,TGTGCCAGCAGTGACGGGACTGAAGCTTTCTTT
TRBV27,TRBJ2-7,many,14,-,CASSFKGPTYEQYF,TGTGCCAGCAGTTTTAAGGGCCCCACCTACGAGCAGTACTTC
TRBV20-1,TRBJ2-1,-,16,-,CSATILSTGGTLEQFF,TGCAGTGCTACCATACTCTCCACGGGCGGGACCCTTGAGCAGTTCTTC
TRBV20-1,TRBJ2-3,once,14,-,CSVWKTGLRDTQYF,TGCAGTGTTTGGAAAACAGGGTTACGAGATACGCAGTATTTT
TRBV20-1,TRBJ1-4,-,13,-,CSARQTGNEKLFF,TGCAGTGCTAGACAAACAGGGAACGAAAAACTGTTTTTT
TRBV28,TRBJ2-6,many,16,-,CASSFGGSAGANVLTF,TGTGCCAGCAGTTTCGGAGGGTCTGCAGGGGCCAACGTCCTGACTTTC
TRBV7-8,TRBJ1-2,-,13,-,CASSLGLAGGQLF,TGTGCCAGCAGCTTAGGGCTAGCGGGGGGGCAGCTATTC
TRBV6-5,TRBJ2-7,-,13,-,CASSSGDAYEQYF,TGTGCCAGCAGTTCCGGGGACGCCTACGAGCAGTACTTC
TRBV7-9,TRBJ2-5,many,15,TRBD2,CALETSEPEGETQYF,TGTGCCCTGGAGACTAGCGAACCAGAGGGGGAGACCCAGTACTTC